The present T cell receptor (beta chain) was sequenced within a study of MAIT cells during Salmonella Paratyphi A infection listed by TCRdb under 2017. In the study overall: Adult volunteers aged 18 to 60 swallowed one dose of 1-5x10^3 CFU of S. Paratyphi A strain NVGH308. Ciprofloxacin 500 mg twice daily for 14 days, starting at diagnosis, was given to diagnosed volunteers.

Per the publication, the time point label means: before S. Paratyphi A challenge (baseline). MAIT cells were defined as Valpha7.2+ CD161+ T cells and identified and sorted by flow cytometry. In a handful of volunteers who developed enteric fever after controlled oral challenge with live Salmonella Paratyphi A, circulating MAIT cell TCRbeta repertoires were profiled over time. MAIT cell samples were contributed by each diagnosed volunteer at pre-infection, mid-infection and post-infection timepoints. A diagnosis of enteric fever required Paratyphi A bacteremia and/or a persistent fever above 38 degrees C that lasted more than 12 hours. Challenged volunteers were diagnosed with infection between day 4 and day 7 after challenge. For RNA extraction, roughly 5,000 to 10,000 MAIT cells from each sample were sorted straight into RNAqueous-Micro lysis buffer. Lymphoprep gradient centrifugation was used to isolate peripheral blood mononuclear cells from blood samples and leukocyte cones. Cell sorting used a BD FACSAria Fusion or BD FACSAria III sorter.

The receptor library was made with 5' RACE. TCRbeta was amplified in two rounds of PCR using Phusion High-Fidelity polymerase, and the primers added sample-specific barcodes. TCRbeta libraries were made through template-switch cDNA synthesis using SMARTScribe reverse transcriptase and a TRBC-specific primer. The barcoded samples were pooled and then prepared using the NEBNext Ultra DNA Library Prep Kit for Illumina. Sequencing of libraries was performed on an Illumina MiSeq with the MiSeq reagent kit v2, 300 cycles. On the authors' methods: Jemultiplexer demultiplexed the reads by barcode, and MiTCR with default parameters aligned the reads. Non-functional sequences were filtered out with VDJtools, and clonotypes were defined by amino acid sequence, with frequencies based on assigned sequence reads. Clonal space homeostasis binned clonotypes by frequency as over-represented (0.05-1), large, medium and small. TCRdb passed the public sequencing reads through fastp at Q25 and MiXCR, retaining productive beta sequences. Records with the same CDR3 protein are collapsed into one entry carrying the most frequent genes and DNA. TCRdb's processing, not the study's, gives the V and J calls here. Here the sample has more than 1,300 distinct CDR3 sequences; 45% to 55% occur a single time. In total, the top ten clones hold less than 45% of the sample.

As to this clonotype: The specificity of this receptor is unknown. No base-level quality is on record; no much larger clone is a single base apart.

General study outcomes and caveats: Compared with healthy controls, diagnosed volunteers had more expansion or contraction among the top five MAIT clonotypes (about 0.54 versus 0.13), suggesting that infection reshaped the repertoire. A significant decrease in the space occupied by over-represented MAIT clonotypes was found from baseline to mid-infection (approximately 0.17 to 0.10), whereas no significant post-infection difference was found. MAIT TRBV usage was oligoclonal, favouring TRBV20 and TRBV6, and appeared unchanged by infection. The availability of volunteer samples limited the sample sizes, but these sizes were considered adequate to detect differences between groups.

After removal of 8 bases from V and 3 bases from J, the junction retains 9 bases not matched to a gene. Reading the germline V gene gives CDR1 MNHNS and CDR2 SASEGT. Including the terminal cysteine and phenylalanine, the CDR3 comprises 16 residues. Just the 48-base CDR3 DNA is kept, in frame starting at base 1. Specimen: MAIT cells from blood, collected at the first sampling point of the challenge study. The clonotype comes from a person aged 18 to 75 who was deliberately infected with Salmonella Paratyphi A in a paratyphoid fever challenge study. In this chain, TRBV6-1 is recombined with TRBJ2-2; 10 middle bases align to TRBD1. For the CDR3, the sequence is CASAGTGTGDTGELFF. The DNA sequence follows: TGTGCCAGCGCGGGGACCGGGACAGGGGACACCGGGGAGCTGTTTTTT.